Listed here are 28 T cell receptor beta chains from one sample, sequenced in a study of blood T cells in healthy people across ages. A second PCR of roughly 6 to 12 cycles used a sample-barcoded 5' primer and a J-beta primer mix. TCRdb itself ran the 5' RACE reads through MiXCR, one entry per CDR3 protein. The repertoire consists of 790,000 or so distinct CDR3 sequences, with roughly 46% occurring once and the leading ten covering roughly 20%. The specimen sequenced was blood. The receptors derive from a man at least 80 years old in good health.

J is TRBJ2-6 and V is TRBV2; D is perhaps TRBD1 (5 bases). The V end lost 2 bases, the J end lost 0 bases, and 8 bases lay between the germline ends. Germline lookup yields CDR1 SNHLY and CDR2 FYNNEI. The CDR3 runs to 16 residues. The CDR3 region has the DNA TGTGCCAGCAGTGAACAGGGTCGCTCTGGGGCCAACGTCCTGACTTTC. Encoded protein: CASSEQGRSGANVLTF.

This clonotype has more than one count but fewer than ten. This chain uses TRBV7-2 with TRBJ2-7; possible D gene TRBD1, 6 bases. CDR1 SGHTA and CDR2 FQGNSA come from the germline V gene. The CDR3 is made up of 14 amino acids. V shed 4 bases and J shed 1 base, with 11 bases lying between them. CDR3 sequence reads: CASSSGTFSYEQYF. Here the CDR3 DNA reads TGTGCCAGCAGCTCGGGGACATTTTCCTACGAGCAGTACTTC. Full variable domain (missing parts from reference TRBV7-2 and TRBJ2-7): GAGVSQSPSNKVTEKGKDVELRCDPISGHTALYWYRQSLGQGLEFLIYFQGNSAPDKSGLPSDRFSAERTGGSVSTLTIQRTQQEDSAVYLCASSSGTFSYEQYFGPGTRLTVT.

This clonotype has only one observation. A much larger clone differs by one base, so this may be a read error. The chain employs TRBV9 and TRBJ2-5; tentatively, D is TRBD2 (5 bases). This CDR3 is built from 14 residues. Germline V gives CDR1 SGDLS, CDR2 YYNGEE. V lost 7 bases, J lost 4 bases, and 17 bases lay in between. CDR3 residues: CASSRQAGRETQYF. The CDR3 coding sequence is TGTGCCAGCTCTAGGCAGGCGGGTCGAGAGACCCAGTACTTC.

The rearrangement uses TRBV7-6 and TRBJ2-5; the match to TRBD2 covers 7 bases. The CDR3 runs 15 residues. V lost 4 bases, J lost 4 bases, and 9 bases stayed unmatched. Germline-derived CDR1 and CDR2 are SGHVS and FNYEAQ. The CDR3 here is CASSSMDGGGETQYF. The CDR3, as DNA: TGTGCCAGCAGCTCGATGGACGGCGGGGGAGAGACCCAGTACTTC.

The CDR3 DNA follows: TGCAGCGTTGTGGCCCTCCTCGGTGGCTACACCTTC. As protein: CSVVALLGGYTF. V gene TRBV29-1 combines with J gene TRBJ1-2; D is unresolved. Trimming took off 4 bases at V and 7 bases at J, with 13 bases between the two ends. This CDR3 is 12 amino acids long. Germline V gene data show CDR1 as SQVTM and CDR2 as ANQGSEA.

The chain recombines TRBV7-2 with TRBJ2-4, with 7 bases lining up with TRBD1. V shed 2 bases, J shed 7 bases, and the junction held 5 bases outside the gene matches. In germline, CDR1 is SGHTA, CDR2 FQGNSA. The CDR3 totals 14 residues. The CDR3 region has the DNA TGTGCCAGCAGCTTAACAGGGGAAGGGAACATTCAGTACTTC. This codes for CASSLTGEGNIQYF.

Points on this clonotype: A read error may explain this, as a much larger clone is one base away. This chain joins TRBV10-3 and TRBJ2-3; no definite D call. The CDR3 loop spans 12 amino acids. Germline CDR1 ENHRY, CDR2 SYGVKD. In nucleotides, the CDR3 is TGTACCATCAGTGAGTCCACAGATACGCAGTATTTT. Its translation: CTISESTDTQYF.

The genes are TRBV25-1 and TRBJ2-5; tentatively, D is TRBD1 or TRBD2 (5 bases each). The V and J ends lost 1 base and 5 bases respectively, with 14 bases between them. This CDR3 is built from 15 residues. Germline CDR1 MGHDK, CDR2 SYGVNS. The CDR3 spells CASSESRGVTETQYF. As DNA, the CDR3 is TGTGCCAGCAGTGAATCGAGAGGGGTAACGGAGACCCAGTACTTC.

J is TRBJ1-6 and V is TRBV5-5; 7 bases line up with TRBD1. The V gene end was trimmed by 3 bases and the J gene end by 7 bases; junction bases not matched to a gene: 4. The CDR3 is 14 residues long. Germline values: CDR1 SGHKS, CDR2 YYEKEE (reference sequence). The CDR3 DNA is TGTGCCAGCAGCTCCGGACAGGACAATTCACCCCTCCACTTT. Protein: CASSSGQDNSPLHF.

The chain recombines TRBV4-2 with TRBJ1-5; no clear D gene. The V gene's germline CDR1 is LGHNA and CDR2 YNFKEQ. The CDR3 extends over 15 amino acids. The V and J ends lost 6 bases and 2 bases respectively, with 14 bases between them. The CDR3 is CASSQDGLGNQPQHF. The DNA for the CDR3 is TGTGCCAGCAGTCAGGACGGCCTGGGCAATCAGCCCCAGCATTTT.

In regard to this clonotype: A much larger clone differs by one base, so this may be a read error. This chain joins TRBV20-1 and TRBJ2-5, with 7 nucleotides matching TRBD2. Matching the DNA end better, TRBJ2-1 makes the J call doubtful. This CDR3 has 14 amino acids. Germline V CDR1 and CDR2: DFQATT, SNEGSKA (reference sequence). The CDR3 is CSASGEAGLDEQFF. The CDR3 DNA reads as TGCAGTGCATCCGGTGAAGCGGGATTAGATGAGCAGTTCTTC.

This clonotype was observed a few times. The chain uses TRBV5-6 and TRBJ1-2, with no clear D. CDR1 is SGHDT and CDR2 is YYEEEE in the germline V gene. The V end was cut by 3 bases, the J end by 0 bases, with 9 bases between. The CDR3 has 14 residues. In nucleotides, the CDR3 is TGTGCCAGCAGCTCGGGCCTGCCTAACTATGGCTACACCTTC. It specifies CASSSGLPNYGYTF.

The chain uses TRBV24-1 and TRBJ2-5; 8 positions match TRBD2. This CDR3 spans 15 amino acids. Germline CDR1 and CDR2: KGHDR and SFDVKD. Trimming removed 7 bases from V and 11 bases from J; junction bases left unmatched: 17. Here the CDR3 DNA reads TGTGCCACCAGCGAAACCGGACTAGCAGGAGTACAGCAGTACTTC. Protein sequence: CATSETGLAGVQQYF.

Written as DNA, the CDR3 is TGCAGTGCTAGAGATCGGGGGTTTACAGACTATGGCTACACCTTC. This encodes CSARDRGFTDYGYTF. V is TRBV20-1 and J is TRBJ1-2, with D perhaps TRBD1 (5 bases). CDR1 DFQATT and CDR2 SNEGSKA come from the germline V gene (reference sequence). This CDR3 contains 15 residues. The V end lost 0 bases, the J end lost 3 bases, and 14 bases lay between the germline ends.

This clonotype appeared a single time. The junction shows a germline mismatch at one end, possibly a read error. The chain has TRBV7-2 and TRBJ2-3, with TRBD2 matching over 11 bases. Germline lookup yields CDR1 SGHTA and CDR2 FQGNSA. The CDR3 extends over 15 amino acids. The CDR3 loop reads CVSSSIAGGVDTQYF. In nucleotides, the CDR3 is TGTGTCAGCAGCTCCATAGCGGGAGGGGTGGATACGCAGTATTTT. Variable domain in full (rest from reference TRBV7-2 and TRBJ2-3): GAGVSQSPSNKVTEKGKDVELRCDPISGHTALYWYRQSLGQGLEFLIYFQGNSAPDKSGLPSDRFSAERTGGSVSTLTIQRTQQEDSAVYLCVSSSIAGGVDTQYFGPGTRLTVL.

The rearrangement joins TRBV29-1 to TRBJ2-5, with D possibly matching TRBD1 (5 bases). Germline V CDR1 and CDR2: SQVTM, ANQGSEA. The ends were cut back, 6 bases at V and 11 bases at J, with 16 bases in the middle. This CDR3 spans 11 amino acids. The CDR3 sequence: CSVDRPNEQYF. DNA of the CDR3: TGCAGCGTCGACAGACCCAATGAGCAGTACTTC.

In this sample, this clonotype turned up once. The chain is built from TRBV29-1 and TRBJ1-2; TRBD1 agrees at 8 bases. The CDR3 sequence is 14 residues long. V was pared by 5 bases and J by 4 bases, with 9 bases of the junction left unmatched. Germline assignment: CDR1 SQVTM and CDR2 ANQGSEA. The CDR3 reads CSVLEPDRAYGYTF. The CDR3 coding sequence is TGCAGCGTTCTCGAGCCGGACAGGGCCTATGGCTACACCTTC.

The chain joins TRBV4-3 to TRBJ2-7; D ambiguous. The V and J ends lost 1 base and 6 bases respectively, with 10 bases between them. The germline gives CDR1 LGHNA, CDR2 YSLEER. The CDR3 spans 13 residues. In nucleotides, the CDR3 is TGCGCCAGCAGCCAAGGATTCCGGGCCGAGCAGTACTTC. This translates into CASSQGFRAEQYF.

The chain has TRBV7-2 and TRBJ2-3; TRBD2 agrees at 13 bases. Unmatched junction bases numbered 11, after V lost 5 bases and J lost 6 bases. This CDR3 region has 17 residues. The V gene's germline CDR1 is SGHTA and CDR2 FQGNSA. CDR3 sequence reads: CTSSGRTSGRGADTQYF. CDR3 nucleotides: TGTACCAGCAGCGGCAGGACTAGCGGGAGAGGTGCGGATACGCAGTATTTT.

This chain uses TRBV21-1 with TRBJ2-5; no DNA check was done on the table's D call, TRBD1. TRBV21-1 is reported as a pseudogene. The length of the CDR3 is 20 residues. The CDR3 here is CASSACGDRVANRGFNEQYF. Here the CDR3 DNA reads TGTGCCAGCAGCGCCTGCGGGGACAGGGTCGCAAACCGGGGATTCAATGAGCAGTACTTC.

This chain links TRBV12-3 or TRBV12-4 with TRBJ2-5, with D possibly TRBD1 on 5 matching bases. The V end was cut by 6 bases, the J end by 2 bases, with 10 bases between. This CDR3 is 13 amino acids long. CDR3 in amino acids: CASRLDSQETQYF. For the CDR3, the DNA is TGTGCCAGCAGACTCGACAGTCAAGAGACCCAGTACTTC.

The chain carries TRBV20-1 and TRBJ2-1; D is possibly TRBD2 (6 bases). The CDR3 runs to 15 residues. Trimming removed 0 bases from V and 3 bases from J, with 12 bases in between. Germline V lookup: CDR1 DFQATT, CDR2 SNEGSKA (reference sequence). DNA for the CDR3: TGCAGTGCTAGAGATTGGCTAGCGCGCTACAATGAGCAGTTCTTC. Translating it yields CSARDWLARYNEQFF.

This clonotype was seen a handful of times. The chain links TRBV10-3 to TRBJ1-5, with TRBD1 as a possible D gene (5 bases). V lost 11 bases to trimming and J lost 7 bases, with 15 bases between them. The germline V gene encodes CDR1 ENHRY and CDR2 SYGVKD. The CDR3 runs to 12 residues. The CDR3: CAAGSRGQPQHF. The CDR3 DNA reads TGTGCCGCCGGGTCTCGGGGCCAGCCCCAGCATTTT.

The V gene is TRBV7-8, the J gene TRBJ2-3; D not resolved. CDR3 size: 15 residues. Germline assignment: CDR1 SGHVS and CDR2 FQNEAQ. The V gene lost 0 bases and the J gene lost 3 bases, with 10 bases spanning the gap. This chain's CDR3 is CASSLAVVRTDTQYF. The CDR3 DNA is TGTGCCAGCAGCTTAGCGGTGGTGCGGACAGATACGCAGTATTTT.

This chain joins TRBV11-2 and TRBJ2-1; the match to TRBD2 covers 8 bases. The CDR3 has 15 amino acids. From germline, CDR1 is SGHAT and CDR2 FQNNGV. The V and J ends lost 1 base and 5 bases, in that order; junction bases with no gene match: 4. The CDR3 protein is CASSLAATSDNEQFF. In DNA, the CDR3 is TGTGCCAGCAGCTTAGCCGCGACTAGCGACAATGAGCAGTTCTTC.

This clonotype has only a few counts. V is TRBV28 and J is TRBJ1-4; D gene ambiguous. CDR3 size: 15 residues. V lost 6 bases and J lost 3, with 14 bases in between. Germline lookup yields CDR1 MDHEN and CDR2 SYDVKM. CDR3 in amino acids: CASSSIGRANEKLFF. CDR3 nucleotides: TGTGCCAGCAGCTCCATAGGGCGAGCTAATGAAAAACTGTTTTTT.

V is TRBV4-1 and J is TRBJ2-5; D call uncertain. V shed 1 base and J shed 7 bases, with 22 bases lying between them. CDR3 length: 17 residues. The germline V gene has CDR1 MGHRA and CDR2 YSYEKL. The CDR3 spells CASSQVSFHVEAGTQYF. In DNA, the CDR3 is TGCGCCAGCAGCCAAGTCTCGTTTCATGTTGAGGCCGGGACCCAGTACTTC.

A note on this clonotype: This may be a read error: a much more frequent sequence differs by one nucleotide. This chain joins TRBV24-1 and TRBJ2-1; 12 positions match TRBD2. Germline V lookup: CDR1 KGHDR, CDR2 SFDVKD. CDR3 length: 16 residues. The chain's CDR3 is CATSDGLAGTYNKQFF. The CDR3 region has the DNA TGTGCCACCAGTGACGGACTAGCGGGGACCTACAATAAGCAGTTCTTC.